A single sample is the source of the 13 T cell receptor beta chains below, sequenced in a study of regulatory T cells in long-lasting Graves disease. To make TCR beta libraries, researchers used iRepertoire HTBI primers and Arm-PCR of CDR3 regions. TCRdb re-analysed the multiplex PCR reads in MiXCR, keeping a single row per CDR3 protein. The top ten clones hold approximately 20% of a sample with approximately 350,000 distinct CDR3 sequences, 12% of them seen once. The time point: newly diagnosed GD, antithyroid drugs for less than 3 months. PBMC-derived RNA was used for the TCR library. These records were also assigned to another study, of T cells in Graves' hyperthyroidism and ophthalmopathy.

Sequencing used peripheral blood mononuclear cells (PBMCs), obtained at new diagnosis, from a patient treated with antithyroid drugs. The receptors derive from a woman under 30 with Graves disease.

There are many counts of this clonotype. The rearrangement links TRBV7-2 to TRBJ2-1; D unresolved. There are 15 residues in the CDR3. CDR1 and CDR2 (germline): SGHTA, FQGNSA. V was cut by 6 bases and J by 0 bases, with 12 bases left in between. CDR3 nucleotides: TGTGCCAGCAGTCGTGACGGCAGCTCCTACAATGAGCAGTTCTTC. Protein sequence: CASSRDGSSYNEQFF. Combining the CDR3 with reference TRBV7-2 and TRBJ2-1 gives the whole variable domain GAGVSQSPSNKVTEKGKDVELRCDPISGHTALYWYRQSLGQGLEFLIYFQGNSAPDKSGLPSDRFSAERTGGSVSTLTIQRTQQEDSAVYLCASSRDGSSYNEQFFGPGTRLTVL.

The chain employs TRBV20-1 and TRBJ2-2, with TRBD1 as a possible D gene (5 bases). Germline-derived CDR1 and CDR2 are DFQATT and SNEGSKA (reference sequence). This CDR3 contains 13 residues. V was trimmed by 7 bases and J by 0 bases, leaving 9 bases between them. CDR3 amino acids: CSVWGANTGELFF. In DNA form, the CDR3 reads TGCAGTGTGTGGGGCGCGAACACCGGGGAGCTGTTTTTT.

At least ten counts were recorded for this clonotype. The genes are TRBV12-3 or TRBV12-4 and TRBJ2-1; 9 positions match TRBD2. The V segment lost 2 bases and the J segment 7 bases; nucleotides outside the gene matches: 3. This CDR3 comprises 14 residues. In nucleotides, the CDR3 is TGTGCCAGCAGTTTATTCCTAGCGGGAAATGAGCAGTTCTTC. Encoded protein: CASSLFLAGNEQFF.

This clonotype appeared many times. The CDR3 here is CASGTGTSYNEQFF. CDR3 coding DNA: TGTGCCAGCGGAACCGGGACTAGCTACAATGAGCAGTTCTTC. The chain has TRBV28 and TRBJ2-1; 8 bases line up with TRBD2. CDR3 length: 14 residues. V was clipped by 8 bases and J by 3 bases; unmatched bases: 6. Germline lookup yields CDR1 MDHEN and CDR2 SYDVKM.

This clonotype was counted at least ten times. The V call is TRBV14, the J call TRBJ2-1; no clear D. Germline V gene lookup returns CDR1 SGHDN and CDR2 FVKESK. The CDR3 has 13 residues. Trimming took off 4 bases at V and 10 bases at J, with 14 bases between the two ends. CDR3 sequence reads: CASSPGARTEQFF. CDR3 DNA sequence: TGTGCCAGCAGCCCGGGCGCACGGACGGAGCAGTTCTTC.

This chain joins TRBV4-3 and TRBJ1-2, with D uncertain. CDR1 is LGHNA and CDR2 is YSLEER in the germline V gene. CDR3 length: 16 amino acids. V lost 0 bases and J 1 base, leaving 12 bases between the germline ends. The chain's CDR3 is CASSQDRAAYNYGYTF. CDR3 nucleotide sequence: TGCGCCAGCAGCCAAGATAGGGCAGCTTATAACTATGGCTACACCTTC.

This clonotype was detected ten times or more. The rearrangement links TRBV2 to TRBJ1-1, with D unresolved. This CDR3 has 11 amino acids. CDR1 SNHLY and CDR2 FYNNEI come from the germline V gene. CDR3 coding DNA: TGTGAAACGGCGAGGTACACTGAAGCTTTCTTT. Protein product: CETARYTEAFF.

This clonotype was seen at least ten times. CDR3 nucleotides: TGCAGTGCTACTTGGGCGGGTACCTACAATGAGCAGTTCTTC. This gives the protein CSATWAGTYNEQFF. V is TRBV20-1 and J is TRBJ2-1, with D possibly being TRBD2 (5 bases). The CDR3 contains 14 residues. Germline lookup yields CDR1 DFQATT and CDR2 SNEGSKA (reference sequence). Trimming shortened V by 4 bases and J by 2 bases, and 12 bases separated the two germline ends.

V usage is TRBV13 and J usage is TRBJ2-3; D uncertain. This CDR3 comprises 18 residues. Deletions cut 5 bases from V and 0 bases from J, with 21 bases between. The germline V gene has CDR1 PRHDT and CDR2 FYEKMQ (reference sequence). The CDR3 is CASSHPTQPASSTDTQYF. CDR3 DNA sequence: TGTGCCAGCAGCCATCCTACCCAACCAGCAAGCAGCACAGATACGCAGTATTTT. The full variable domain, with the rest looked up from reference TRBV13 and TRBJ2-3, is AAGVIQSPRHLIKEKRETATLKCYPIPRHDTVYWYQQGPGQDPQFLISFYEKMQSDKGSIPDRFSAQQFSDYHSELNMSSLELGDSALYFCASSHPTQPASSTDTQYFGPGTRLTVL.

This clonotype has ten or more counts. CDR3 DNA: TGTGCCAGCAGTTTTGGGACAGGGGGAGAGCTGTTTTTT. It encodes CASSFGTGGELFF. V and J are TRBV12-3 or TRBV12-4 and TRBJ2-2; TRBD1 matches 11 bases. The CDR3 consists of 13 residues. V lost 3 bases to trimming and J lost 11 bases; unmatched junction nucleotides: 2.

This clonotype was observed at least ten times. The rearrangement uses TRBV20-1 and TRBJ2-1; D remains ambiguous. Trimming cost V 6 bases and J 4 bases, with 7 bases left between them. Germline values: CDR1 DFQATT, CDR2 SNEGSKA (reference sequence). This CDR3 has 11 residues. This CDR3 is CSATEYNEQFF. CDR3 DNA: TGCAGTGCCACAGAATACAATGAGCAGTTCTTC.

This clonotype showed up many times. The V and J genes are TRBV28 and TRBJ1-1; D remains ambiguous. The CDR3 extends over 11 amino acids. The V and J ends lost 5 bases and 9 bases respectively, with 10 bases between them. The V gene's germline CDR1 is MDHEN and CDR2 SYDVKM. The CDR3 DNA sequence: TGTGCCAGCAGTCTAAAAGGCAAAGCTTTCTTT. This translates into CASSLKGKAFF.

The CDR3: CSANPLGVYKLYEQYF. CDR3 coding DNA: TGCAGTGCGAATCCCCTCGGGGTATATAAACTCTACGAGCAGTACTTC. V is TRBV20-1 and J is TRBJ2-7, with a tentative D call TRBD2 (5 bases). V was clipped by 6 bases and J by 3 bases, with 24 bases between them. The CDR3 has 16 amino acids. CDR1 and CDR2 from the germline V gene are DFQATT and SNEGSKA (reference sequence).